This TCR beta chain stems from a study of PD-1 blockade in classical Hodgkin lymphoma. Points from the study as a whole: Patients starting nivolumab under 1 year after ASCT were excluded.

The protocol was immunoSEQ multiplex PCR, while the TCRdb copy is restricted to in-frame clones and leaves out a portion. The data show about 20,000 clones, around 68% seen once. The CDR3 extends over 14 amino acids. The V and J ends lost 5 bases and 7 bases respectively, with 17 bases between them. Germline values: CDR1 SGHTA, CDR2 FQGTGA. As concerns this clone: Its antigen is not known.

The time point denotes: cycle 4 day 1 (C4D1), after more than five weeks of nivolumab. Relapse after autologous stem cell transplantation occurred in every patient, and brentuximab vedotin exposure varied. Purified CD4+ T cells were obtained from thawed PBMCs through magnetic negative selection. The sequence was collected from a human donor with classical Hodgkin lymphoma. V gene TRBV7-3 combines with J gene TRBJ1-1, with D tentatively TRBD1 (5 bases). The sample here was CD4+ T cells from blood, taken before the fourth cycle of nivolumab. CDR3 loop: CASSPVGGAGEAFF. The CDR3, as DNA: TGTGCCAGCAGCCCCGTGGGTGGGGCTGGTGAAGCTTTCTTT.